This paragraph covers one TCR beta chain sequence. This record comes from a study of blood T cell repertoires in COVID-19. Assay: immunoSEQ multiplex PCR; the TCRdb copy retains only in-frame clones and omits some. The table includes 75,000 to 95,000 clones, roughly 90% detected once. The V end lost 3 bases, the J end lost 1 base, and 11 bases lay between the germline ends. This CDR3 region has 14 residues. CDR1 and CDR2 from the germline V gene are SQVTM and ANQGSEA. The sequence was obtained from a man aged 50 or older with active COVID-19. Sequenced sample: peripheral blood. The chain carries TRBV29-1 and TRBJ2-3, with D possibly matching TRBD2 (5 bases). Here the CDR3 reads CSVEAGSGTDTQYF. CDR3 nucleotide sequence: TGCAGCGTTGAGGCGGGCTCAGGCACAGATACGCAGTATTTT.